This TCR beta chain was profiled in a study of shared clonotypes between healthy human individuals. Study-wide points: Owing to a small donor count, the genetic and exposure-history diversity represented was limited.

V lost 0 bases, J lost 3 bases, and 9 bases lay in between. The CDR3 consists of 14 residues. CDR1 is SGHRS, CDR2 YFSETQ, per germline. Details on this clone: The target antigen is unknown.

The repertoire was sequenced with immunoSEQ multiplex PCR; TCRdb's copy has only in-frame clones and lacks some. The data contain about 480,000 clones, 60% to 80% of them singletons. The material sequenced was PBMCs. This receptor was taken from a middle-aged woman in good health. Some clones in this sample may be carry-over from other donors' samples. The chain combines TRBV5-1 with TRBJ1-1; D may be TRBD1 (5 bases). The CDR3 region has the DNA TGCGCCAGCAGCTTGGTTTGGGGGGACACTGAAGCTTTCTTT. It encodes CASSLVWGDTEAFF. The variable domain in full, with the rest retrieved from reference TRBV5-1 and TRBJ1-1, is KAGVTQTPRYLIKTRGQQVTLSCSPISGHRSVSWYQQTPGQGLQFLFEYFSETQRNKGNFPGRFSGRQFSNSRSEMNVSTLELGDSALYLCASSLVWGDTEAFFGQGTRLTVV.